These T cell receptor beta chains were read from a single sample in a study of cytomegalovirus exposure and HLA in healthy donors. Here immunoSEQ multiplex PCR was the method, and the copy in TCRdb shows in-frame clones only, minus some. Altogether some 120,000 clones are present, roughly a sixth being singletons, with the ten largest covering 2.5% to 3%. The material sequenced was PBMCs. These receptors came from a female donor in good health and CMV-seropositive. Each CDR3 is given with its conserved first and last residue. Fields, in order: V gene, CDR3 length, J gene, CDR3 protein.

V: TRBV12-5; length: 17; J: TRBJ2-1; CDR3: CASAPSRLAGGDNEQFF
V: TRBV6-1; length: 15; J: TRBJ2-5; CDR3: CASSDLSGSQETQYF
V: TRBV7-2; length: 15; J: TRBJ2-3; CDR3: CASRHRLAGEDTQYF
V: TRBV4-3; length: 16; J: TRBJ2-3; CDR3: CASSQEIAYGLDTQYF
V: TRBV10-3; length: 14; J: TRBJ1-2; CDR3: CAISDRQELRGYTF
V: TRBV7-2; length: 15; J: TRBJ2-7; CDR3: CASTISLGGPYEQYF
V: TRBV2; length: 16; J: TRBJ2-3; CDR3: CASSELTSGGTDTQYF
V: TRBV4-2; length: 15; J: TRBJ2-7; CDR3: CASSQAPDSTYEQYF
V: TRBV7-9; length: 16; J: TRBJ1-2; CDR3: CASSPGGVLANYGYTF
V: TRBV29-1; length: 18; J: TRBJ2-6; CDR3: CSVLQGPRARSGANVLTF
V: TRBV28; length: 15; J: TRBJ1-1; CDR3: CASSSYREMNTEAFF
V: TRBV14; length: 16; J: TRBJ2-3; CDR3: CASSHLLGIGADTQYF
V: TRBV2; length: 15; J: TRBJ1-1; CDR3: CASSTIGTGGTEAFF